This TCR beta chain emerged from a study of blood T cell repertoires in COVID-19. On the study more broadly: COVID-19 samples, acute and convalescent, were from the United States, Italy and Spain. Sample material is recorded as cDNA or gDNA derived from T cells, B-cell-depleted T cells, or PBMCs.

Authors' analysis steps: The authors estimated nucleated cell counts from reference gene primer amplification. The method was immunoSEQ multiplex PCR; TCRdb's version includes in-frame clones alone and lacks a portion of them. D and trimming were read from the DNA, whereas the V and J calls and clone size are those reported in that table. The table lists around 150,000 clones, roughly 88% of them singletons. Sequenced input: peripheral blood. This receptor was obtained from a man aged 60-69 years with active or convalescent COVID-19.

CDR3 sequence reads: CATSAGGPAKNIQYF. Here the CDR3 DNA reads TGTGCCACCAGCGCGGGAGGGCCAGCCAAAAACATTCAGTACTTC. The rearrangement joins TRBV15 to TRBJ2-4; 9 nucleotides align to TRBD2. Germline-derived CDR1 and CDR2 are LNHNV and YYDKDF (reference sequence). V lost 5 bases and J lost 0; bases outside the gene matches: 2. The length of the CDR3 is 15 residues.